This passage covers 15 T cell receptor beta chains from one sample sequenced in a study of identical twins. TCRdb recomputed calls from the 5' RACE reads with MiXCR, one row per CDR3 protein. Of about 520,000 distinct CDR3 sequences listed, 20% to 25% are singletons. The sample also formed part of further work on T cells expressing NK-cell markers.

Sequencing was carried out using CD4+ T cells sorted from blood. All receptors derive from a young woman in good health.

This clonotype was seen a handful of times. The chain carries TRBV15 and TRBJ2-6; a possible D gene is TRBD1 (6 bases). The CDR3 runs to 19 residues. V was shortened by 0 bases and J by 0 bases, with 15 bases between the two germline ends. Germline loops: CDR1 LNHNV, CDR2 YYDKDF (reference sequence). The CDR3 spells CATSRETGFFSSGANVLTF. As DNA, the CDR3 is TGTGCCACCAGCAGAGAGACAGGTTTTTTCAGCTCTGGGGCCAACGTCCTGACTTTC.

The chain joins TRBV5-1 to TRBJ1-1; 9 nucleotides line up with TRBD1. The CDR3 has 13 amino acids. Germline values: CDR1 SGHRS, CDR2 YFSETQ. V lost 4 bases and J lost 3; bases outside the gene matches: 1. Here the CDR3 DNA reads TGCGCCAGCAGCGACAGGGGGGACACTGAAGCTTTCTTT. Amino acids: CASSDRGDTEAFF.

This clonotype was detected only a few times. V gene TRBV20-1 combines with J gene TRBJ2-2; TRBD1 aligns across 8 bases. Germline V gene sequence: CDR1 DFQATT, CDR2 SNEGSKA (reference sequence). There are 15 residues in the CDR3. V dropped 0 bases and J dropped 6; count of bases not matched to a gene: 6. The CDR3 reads CSAREVSGGSGELFF. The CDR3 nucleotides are TGCAGTGCTAGAGAGGTTTCAGGGGGCTCCGGGGAGCTGTTTTTT.

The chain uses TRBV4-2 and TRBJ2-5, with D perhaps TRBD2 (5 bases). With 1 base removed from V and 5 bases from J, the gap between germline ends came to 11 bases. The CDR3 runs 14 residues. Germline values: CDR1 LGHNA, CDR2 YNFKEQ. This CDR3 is CASSQVASRETQYF. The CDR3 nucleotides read TGTGCCAGCAGCCAAGTGGCTAGCCGGGAGACCCAGTACTTC.

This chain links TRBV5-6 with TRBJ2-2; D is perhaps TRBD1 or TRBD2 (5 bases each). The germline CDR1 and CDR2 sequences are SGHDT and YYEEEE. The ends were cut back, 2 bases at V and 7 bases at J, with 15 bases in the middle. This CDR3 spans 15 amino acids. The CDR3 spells CASSFGGTVRGELFF. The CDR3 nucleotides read TGTGCCAGCAGCTTCGGTGGGACGGTTCGCGGGGAGCTGTTTTTT.

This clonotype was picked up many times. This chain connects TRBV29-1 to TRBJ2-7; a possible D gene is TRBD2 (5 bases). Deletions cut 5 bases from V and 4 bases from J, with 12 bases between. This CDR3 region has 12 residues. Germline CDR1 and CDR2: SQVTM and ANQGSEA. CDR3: CSVYSRGYEQYF. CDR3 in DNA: TGCAGCGTTTACTCACGAGGGTACGAGCAGTACTTC.

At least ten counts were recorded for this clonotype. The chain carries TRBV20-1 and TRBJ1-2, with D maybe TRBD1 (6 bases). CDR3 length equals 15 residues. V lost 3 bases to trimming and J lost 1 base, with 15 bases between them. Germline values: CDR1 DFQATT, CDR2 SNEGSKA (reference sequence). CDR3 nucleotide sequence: TGCAGTGCTAGTGGTCAGGGGAGGAGTAACTATGGCTACACCTTC. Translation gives CSASGQGRSNYGYTF.

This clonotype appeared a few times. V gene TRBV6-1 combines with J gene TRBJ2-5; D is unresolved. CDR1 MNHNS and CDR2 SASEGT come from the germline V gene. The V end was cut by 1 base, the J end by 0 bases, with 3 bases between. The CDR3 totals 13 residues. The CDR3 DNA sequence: TGTGCCAGCAGTGAAGGTTACCAAGAGACCCAGTACTTC. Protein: CASSEGYQETQYF.

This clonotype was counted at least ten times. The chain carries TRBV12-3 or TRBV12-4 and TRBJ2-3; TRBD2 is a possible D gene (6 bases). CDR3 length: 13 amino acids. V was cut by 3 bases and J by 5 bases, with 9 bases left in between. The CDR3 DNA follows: TGTGCCAGCAGTTTGTGGGGGGAAGATACGCAGTATTTT. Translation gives CASSLWGEDTQYF.

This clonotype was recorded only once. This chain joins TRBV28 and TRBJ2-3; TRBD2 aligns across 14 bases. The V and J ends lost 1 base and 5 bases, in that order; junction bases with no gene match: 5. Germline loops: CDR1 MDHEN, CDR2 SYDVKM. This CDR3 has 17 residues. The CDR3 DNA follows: TGTGCCAGCAGTTTATTCCGACTAGCGGGGGGGATAGATACGCAGTATTTT. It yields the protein CASSLFRLAGGIDTQYF.

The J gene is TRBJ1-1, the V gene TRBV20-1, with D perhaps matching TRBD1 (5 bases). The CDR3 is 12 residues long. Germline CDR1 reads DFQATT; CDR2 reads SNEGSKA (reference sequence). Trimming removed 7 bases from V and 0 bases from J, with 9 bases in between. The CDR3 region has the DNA TGCAGTGGGGACGGAATGAACACTGAAGCTTTCTTT. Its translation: CSGDGMNTEAFF.

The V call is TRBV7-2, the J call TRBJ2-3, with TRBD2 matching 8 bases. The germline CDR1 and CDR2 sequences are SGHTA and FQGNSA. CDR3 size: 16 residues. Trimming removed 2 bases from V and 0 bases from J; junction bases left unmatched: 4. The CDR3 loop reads CASSLRSSGSTDTQYF. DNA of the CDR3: TGTGCCAGCAGCTTACGCTCTAGCGGGAGCACAGATACGCAGTATTTT.

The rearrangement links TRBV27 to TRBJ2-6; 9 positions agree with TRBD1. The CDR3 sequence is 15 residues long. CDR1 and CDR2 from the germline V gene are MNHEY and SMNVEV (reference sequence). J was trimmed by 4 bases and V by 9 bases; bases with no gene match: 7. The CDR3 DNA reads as TGTGCCAGTGGGACAGGGCAAAGGGGGGCCAACGTCCTGACTTTC. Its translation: CASGTGQRGANVLTF. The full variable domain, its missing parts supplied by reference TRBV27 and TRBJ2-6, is EAQVTQNPRYLITVTGKKLTVTCSQNMNHEYMSWYRQDPGLGLRQIYYSMNVEVTDKGDVPEGYKVSRKEKRNFPLILESPSPNQTSLYFCASGTGQRGANVLTFGAGSRLTVL.

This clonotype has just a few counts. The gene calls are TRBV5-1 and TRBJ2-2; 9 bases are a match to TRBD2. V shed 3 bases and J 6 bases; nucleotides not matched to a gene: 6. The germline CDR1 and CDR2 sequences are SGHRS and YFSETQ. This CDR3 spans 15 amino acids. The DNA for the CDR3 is TGCGCCAGCAGCTCGGGACTAGCAGAAGCCGGGGAGCTGTTTTTT. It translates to CASSSGLAEAGELFF.

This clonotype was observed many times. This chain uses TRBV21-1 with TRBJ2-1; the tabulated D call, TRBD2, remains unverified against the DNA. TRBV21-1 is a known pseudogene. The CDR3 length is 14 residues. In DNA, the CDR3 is TGTGCCAGCACTCCCGGACTTTCTAACAATGAGCAGTTCTTC. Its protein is CASTPGLSNNEQFF.